Presented here are 21 T cell receptor beta chains from one specimen sequenced in a study of regulatory T cells in long-lasting Graves disease (dated by TCRdb to 2020 to 2022). In light of the paper, this sample's time point label describes: persistent/refractory GD, antithyroid drugs over 5 years with positive TRAb. For both TCR sequencing and RNA sequencing, RNA was extracted from PBMCs using TRIzol. Receptor amplification or capture employed multiplex PCR. Sequencing instrument: Illumina HiSeq 4000. TCR beta libraries were built with iRepertoire HTBI primers and Arm-PCR amplification of CDR3 regions. TCRdb took the public reads, trimmed them with fastp at Q25, ran MiXCR for clone calling and kept in-frame beta chains. Rows merge per CDR3 protein into single entries with the most common DNA and genes. The sample includes about 660,000 distinct CDR3 sequences, with roughly 30% observed a single time. The ten largest clonotypes hold about two fifths of the sample.

Sample: peripheral blood mononuclear cells (PBMCs), taken when the disease was refractory, from a patient treated with antithyroid drugs. The origin of the receptors is a female donor with Graves disease.

The V call is TRBV7-9, the J call TRBJ2-7; the match to TRBD1 covers 8 bases. Germline CDR1 SEHNR, CDR2 FQNEAQ (reference sequence). The CDR3 runs to 15 residues. J was trimmed by 2 bases and V by 3 bases; bases with no gene match: 6. The CDR3 protein is CASSLWTGITYEQYF. CDR3 DNA: TGTGCCAGCAGCTTGTGGACAGGGATAACCTACGAGCAGTACTTC.

The gene calls are TRBV6-1 and TRBJ1-1, with a tentative D call TRBD1 (5 bases). Trimming pared 0 bases from V and 5 bases from J, leaving 16 bases between. Per the germline V gene, CDR1 is MNHNS and CDR2 is SASEGT. CDR3 length: 16 residues. The CDR3 coding sequence is TGTGCCAGCAGTGAAGCGGGGCCCCACGGGGTGACTGAAGCTTTCTTT. Protein: CASSEAGPHGVTEAFF.

The chain is built from TRBV25-1 and TRBJ1-3; D is ambiguous. V lost 0 bases and J 0 bases, leaving 9 bases between the germline ends. This CDR3 spans 16 amino acids. Germline assignment: CDR1 MGHDK and CDR2 SYGVNS. The CDR3 coding sequence is TGTGCCAGCAGTGAATACACAGACTTCTCTGGAAACACCATATATTTT. Its translation: CASSEYTDFSGNTIYF.

DNA for the CDR3: TGCAGTGCCCCGAACAGGAGGAACACTGAAGCTTTCTTT. Translated: CSAPNRRNTEAFF. The rearrangement joins TRBV20-1 to TRBJ1-1; a weak D match, TRBD1 (5 bases). Germline V CDR1 and CDR2: DFQATT, SNEGSKA (reference sequence). Trimming took 6 bases from V and 1 from J, leaving 12 bases between them. CDR3 length: 13 residues.

This clonotype was counted at least ten times. The chain joins TRBV6-1 to TRBJ1-2; a weak D match, TRBD1 (6 bases). The length of the CDR3 is 14 residues. V shed 3 bases and J shed 2 bases, with 10 bases lying between them. Germline-derived CDR1 and CDR2 are MNHNS and SASEGT. The CDR3 sequence: CASSEYTGNYGYTF. DNA of the CDR3: TGTGCCAGCAGTGAGTACACAGGGAACTATGGCTACACCTTC.

The chain recombines TRBV20-1 with TRBJ1-2; D is undetermined. Trimming took 3 bases from V and 7 from J, leaving 9 bases between them. From germline, CDR1 is DFQATT and CDR2 SNEGSKA (reference sequence). This CDR3 region has 11 residues. The CDR3 region is CSASRAAGYTF. CDR3 sequence (DNA): TGCAGTGCTAGTAGGGCGGCTGGCTACACCTTC.

The chain couples TRBV7-3 to TRBJ2-1; 7 bases line up with TRBD1. Germline CDR1 SGHTA, CDR2 FQGTGA. The V segment lost 5 bases and the J segment 5 bases; nucleotides outside the gene matches: 6. CDR3 length: 14 residues. As DNA, the CDR3 is TGTGCCAGCAGCCCCCCAGGGGGTAACAATGAGCAGTTCTTC. Its translation is CASSPPGGNNEQFF. The full variable domain, rest sourced from reference TRBV7-3 and TRBJ2-1, is GAGVSQTPSNKVTEKGKYVELRCDPISGHTALYWYRQSLGQGPEFLIYFQGTGAADDSGLPNDRFFAVRPEGSVSTLKIQRTERGDSAVYLCASSPPGGNNEQFFGPGTRLTVL.

This chain uses TRBV28 with TRBJ1-3; D remains ambiguous. The CDR3 sequence is 15 residues long. CDR1 is MDHEN and CDR2 is SYDVKM in the germline V gene. Trimming cost V 8 bases and J 4 bases, with 18 bases left between them. The CDR3 DNA follows: TGTGCCAGCTCAAGAGACACCAGACCAGGAAACACCATATATTTT. It translates to CASSRDTRPGNTIYF.

The chain carries TRBV20-1 and TRBJ2-7; D gene ambiguous. Germline CDR1 is DFQATT and CDR2 is SNEGSKA (reference sequence). V lost 3 bases and J 1 base, leaving 7 bases between the germline ends. The length of the CDR3 is 12 residues. DNA of the CDR3: TGCAGTGCTAGCCCTATTTCCTACGAGCAGTACTTC. Encoded protein: CSASPISYEQYF.

This clonotype was seen repeatedly, ten times or more. V and J are TRBV11-2 and TRBJ1-5; 7 nucleotides line up with TRBD1. CDR1 is SGHAT, CDR2 FQNNGV, per germline. There are 15 residues in the CDR3. The trim removed 1 base at V and 3 bases at J, leaving 3 bases unmatched. For the CDR3, the DNA is TGTGCCAGCAGCTTAGGCACAGGGGACAATCAGCCCCAGCATTTT. Protein product: CASSLGTGDNQPQHF.

The chain combines TRBV6-2 or TRBV6-3 with TRBJ2-7; TRBD2 might be the D (5 bases). The CDR3 length is 13 residues. Germline CDR1 and CDR2: MNHEY and SVGEGT. Trimming took 6 bases from V and 1 from J, leaving 10 bases between them. CDR3 bases: TGTGCCAGCAGGGAACGGGAATCCTACGAGCAGTACTTC. Its protein product is CASRERESYEQYF.

The sample holds many counts of this clonotype. The J gene is TRBJ1-5, the V gene TRBV12-3 or TRBV12-4; 7 nucleotides align to TRBD1. The CDR3 consists of 14 residues. With 7 bases clipped from V and 5 bases from J, the junction kept 8 bases outside the gene matches. The CDR3 DNA sequence: TGTGCCAGCACCCCCGACAGGGTGGATCAGCCCCAGCATTTT. Translating gives CASTPDRVDQPQHF.

The rearrangement links TRBV20-1 to TRBJ2-7; 8 bases are shared with TRBD2. This CDR3 is 14 amino acids long. V gave up 7 bases and J gave up 0 bases; unmatched junction bases: 8. The germline CDR1 and CDR2 sequences are DFQATT and SNEGSKA (reference sequence). The CDR3 DNA is TGCAGTGTCAGATCGGGAGGGAACTCCTACGAGCAGTACTTC. It codes for CSVRSGGNSYEQYF.

This clonotype was detected only once. V and J are TRBV2 and TRBJ2-1; TRBD2 matches at 13 bases. The V gene end was trimmed by 6 bases and the J gene end by 4 bases; junction bases not matched to a gene: 6. The CDR3 contains 16 residues. Germline V CDR1 and CDR2: SNHLY, FYNNEI. This chain's CDR3 is CASSRTSGSQYNEQFF. The CDR3 DNA is TGTGCCAGCAGCCGGACTAGCGGGAGTCAGTACAATGAGCAGTTCTTC.

J is TRBJ1-3 and V is TRBV20-1; D is unresolved. Trimming removed 1 base from V and 6 bases from J, with 13 bases in between. CDR3 size: 14 residues. The germline V gene has CDR1 DFQATT and CDR2 SNEGSKA (reference sequence). In nucleotides, the CDR3 is TGCAGTGCTAGAGTTGGTTCTCTGGCAAACACCATATATTTT. This codes for CSARVGSLANTIYF.

The chain carries TRBV11-2 and TRBJ2-7, with D possibly TRBD1 on 6 matching bases. Germline loops: CDR1 SGHAT, CDR2 FQNNGV. The CDR3 runs to 12 residues. Trimming removed 4 bases at V and 4 bases at J, with 8 bases between. The CDR3 coding sequence is TGTGCCAGCAGCTGGGACACTTACGAGCAGTACTTC. It encodes CASSWDTYEQYF.

The chain couples TRBV18 to TRBJ1-2; no firm D call. The CDR3 contains 11 residues. Germline CDR1 reads KGHSH; CDR2 reads LQKENI. V shed 3 bases and J shed 9 bases, with 8 bases lying between them. CDR3: CASSPGVSYTF. As DNA, the CDR3 is TGTGCCAGCTCACCTGGGGTTAGCTACACCTTC.

This chain joins TRBV7-3 and TRBJ2-1, with 7 bases aligning to TRBD1. The trim removed 1 base at V and 7 bases at J, leaving 7 bases unmatched. From germline, CDR1 is SGHTA and CDR2 FQGTGA. The CDR3 length is 15 residues. CDR3 residues: CASSLSTGETNEQFF. The CDR3 DNA follows: TGTGCCAGCAGCTTAAGTACAGGGGAAACGAATGAGCAGTTCTTC.

This clonotype was picked up a small number of times. The chain employs TRBV19 and TRBJ1-2, with 7 bases fitting TRBD1. Germline-derived CDR1 and CDR2 are LNHDA and SQIVND (reference sequence). CDR3 length: 15 amino acids. V trimming: 0 bases; J trimming: 4 bases; junction bases outside the gene matches: 5. CDR3 nucleotide sequence: TGTGCCAGTAGTATAGATATGGGACAGTCCTATGGCTACACCTTC. Its protein is CASSIDMGQSYGYTF.

This clonotype was seen many times. This rearrangement joins TRBV7-6 to TRBJ2-5; possible D gene TRBD2, 5 bases. The germline V and J ends were trimmed by 3 bases and 0 bases, with 11 bases remaining between them. The CDR3 totals 15 residues. From germline, CDR1 is SGHVS and CDR2 FNYEAQ. The CDR3 bases are TGTGCCAGCAGCTTCGGGGATCTCAACCAAGAGACCCAGTACTTC. Translating gives CASSFGDLNQETQYF.

V usage is TRBV20-1 and J usage is TRBJ1-2; D uncertain. V was trimmed by 6 bases and J by 1 base, leaving 12 bases between them. Germline V CDR1 and CDR2: DFQATT, SNEGSKA (reference sequence). This CDR3 spans 13 amino acids. The CDR3 region is CSAQWTDNYGYTF. CDR3 nucleotides: TGCAGTGCCCAGTGGACCGATAACTATGGCTACACCTTC.